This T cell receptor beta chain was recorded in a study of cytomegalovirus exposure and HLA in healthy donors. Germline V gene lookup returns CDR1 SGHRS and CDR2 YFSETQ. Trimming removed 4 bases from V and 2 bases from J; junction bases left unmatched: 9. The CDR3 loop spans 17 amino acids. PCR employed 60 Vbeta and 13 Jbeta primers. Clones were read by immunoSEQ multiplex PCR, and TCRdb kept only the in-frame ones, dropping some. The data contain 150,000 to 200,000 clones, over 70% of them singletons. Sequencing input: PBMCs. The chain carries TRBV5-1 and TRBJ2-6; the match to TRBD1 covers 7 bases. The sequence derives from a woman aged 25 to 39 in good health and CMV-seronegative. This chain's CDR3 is CASSPDRAFPGANVLTF. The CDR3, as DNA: TGCGCCAGCAGCCCCGACAGGGCGTTCCCTGGGGCCAACGTCCTGACTTTC.